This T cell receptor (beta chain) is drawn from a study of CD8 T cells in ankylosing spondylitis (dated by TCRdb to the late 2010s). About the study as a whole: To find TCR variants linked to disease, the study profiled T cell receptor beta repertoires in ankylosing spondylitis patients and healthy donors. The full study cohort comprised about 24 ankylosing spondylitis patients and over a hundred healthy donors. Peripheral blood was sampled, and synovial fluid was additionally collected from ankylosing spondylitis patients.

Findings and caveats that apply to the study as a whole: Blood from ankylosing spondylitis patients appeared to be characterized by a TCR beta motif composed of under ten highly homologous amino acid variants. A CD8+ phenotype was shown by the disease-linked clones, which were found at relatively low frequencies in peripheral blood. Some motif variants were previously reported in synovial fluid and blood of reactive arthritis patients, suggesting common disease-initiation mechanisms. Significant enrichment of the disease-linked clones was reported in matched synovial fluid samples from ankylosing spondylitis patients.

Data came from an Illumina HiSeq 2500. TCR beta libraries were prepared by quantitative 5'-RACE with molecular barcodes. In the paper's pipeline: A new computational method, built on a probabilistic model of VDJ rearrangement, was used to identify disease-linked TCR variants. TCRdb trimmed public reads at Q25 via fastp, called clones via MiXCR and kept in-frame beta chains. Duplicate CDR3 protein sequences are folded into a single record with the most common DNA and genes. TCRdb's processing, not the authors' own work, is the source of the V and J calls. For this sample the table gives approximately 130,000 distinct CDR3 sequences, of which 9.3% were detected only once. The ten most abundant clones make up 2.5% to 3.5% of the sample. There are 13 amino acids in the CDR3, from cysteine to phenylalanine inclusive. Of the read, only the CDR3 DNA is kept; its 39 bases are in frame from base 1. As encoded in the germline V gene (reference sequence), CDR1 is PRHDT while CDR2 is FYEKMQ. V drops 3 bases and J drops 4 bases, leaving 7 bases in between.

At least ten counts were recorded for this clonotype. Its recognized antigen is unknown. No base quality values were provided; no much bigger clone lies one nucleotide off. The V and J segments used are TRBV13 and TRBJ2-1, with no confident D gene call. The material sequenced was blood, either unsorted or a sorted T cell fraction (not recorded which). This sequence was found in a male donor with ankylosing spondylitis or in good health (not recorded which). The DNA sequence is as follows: TGTGCCAGCAGCTTCGGACGGTACAATGAGCAGTTCTTC. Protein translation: CASSFGRYNEQFF.